In this sample, the clone carrying this T cell receptor (beta chain) turned up once. This entry comes from a study of TIL therapy for anti-PD-1-resistant metastatic lung cancer. Looking at the study overall: Progressing patients received lymphodepletion, expanded TIL infusion and IL-2.

Sequencing used immunoSEQ v3. Sequencing was performed with immunoSEQ multiplex PCR; in TCRdb, only in-frame clones are kept and a portion is missing. The table records 45,000 to 75,000 clones, around 68% of them present only once. Time point in this sample: pre-treatment sample, taken before nivolumab and TIL therapy. Germline V gives CDR1 SGHRS, CDR2 YFSETQ. V lost 0 bases to trimming and J lost 0 bases, with 11 bases between them. The CDR3 runs 16 residues. Material: blood, obtained at baseline. This receptor was identified in a person aged 25 to 79 with non-small cell lung cancer. V usage is TRBV5-1 and J usage is TRBJ2-3; perhaps D is TRBD1 or TRBD2 (5 bases each). CDR3 sequence: CASSLGDPFSTDTQYF. In DNA form, the CDR3 reads TGCGCCAGCAGCTTGGGGGACCCGTTTAGCACAGATACGCAGTATTTT.